One sample yielded the 2 T cell receptor beta chains listed below, sequenced in a study of CD4 T cells in relation to SARS-CoV-2 and coronaviruses. Libraries were prepared by immunoSEQ multiplex PCR; TCRdb keeps only in-frame clonotypes and omits some of them. The table has about 17,000 clones, 82% seen once. Unexposed donor CD4+ T cells date from about 2011-2018, before the COVID-19 pandemic. CD4+ T cells were isolated from the cells after about ten days of culture. These receptors have no known antigen. The material sequenced was CD4+ T cells from PBMCs, cultured in vitro. The receptors were sampled from a human donor in good health.

CDR3 amino acids: CASSAVGGYQETQYF. The CDR3 DNA reads as TGTGCCAGCAGCGCGGTTGGGGGCTACCAAGAGACCCAGTACTTC. The chain has TRBV11-2 and TRBJ2-5; the D gene is possibly TRBD1 (6 bases). V lost 5 bases, J lost 0 bases, and 13 bases lay in between. The CDR3 totals 15 residues. The germline V gene has CDR1 SGHAT and CDR2 FQNNGV.

V is TRBV3-1 (or the pseudogene TRBV3-2) and J is TRBJ2-2; unclear D gene. Germline CDR1 LGHDT, CDR2 YNNKEL (reference sequence). V gave up 0 bases and J gave up 5 bases, with 7 bases separating them. The CDR3 is 14 amino acids. This chain's CDR3 is CASSQDIVTGELFF. CDR3 nucleotides: TGTGCCAGCAGCCAAGATATAGTAACCGGGGAGCTGTTTTTT.